This TCR beta chain was retrieved from a study of human T cells and chemical hapten exposure. Looked up from germline, CDR1 is SGDLS and CDR2 is YYNGEE. V lost 0 bases and J lost 6, with 9 bases in between. CDR3 length: 14 amino acids. TCRdb re-called the RACE reads with MiXCR, one entry per CDR3 protein. The table lists about 160,000 distinct CDR3 sequences, around a quarter of them singletons. Time point: patch test 3, about 24 weeks after DPC sensitization. Treatment defined: therapeutic diphenylcyclopropenone sensitization with weekly scalp DPC. Donors, patients with alopecia ranging from 18 to 70 years old and judged suitable for DPC, provided samples.

This chain links TRBV9 with TRBJ1-4; perhaps TRBD1 as D (5 bases). The TCR originated in a woman between 18 and 29 years old with alopecia areata. Some clones in this sample may be carry-over from other donors' samples. The specimen comprised whole blood, sampled in connection with sensitization to the hapten diphenylcyclopropenone (DPC). The CDR3 loop is CASSVGEGDEKLFF. CDR3 coding DNA: TGTGCCAGCAGCGTAGGGGAAGGGGATGAAAAACTGTTTTTT.